This TCR beta chain came from a study of blood T cell repertoires in COVID-19. Germline V gene lookup returns CDR1 SGDLS and CDR2 YYNGEE. The CDR3 totals 17 residues. Trimming at V came to 3 bases and at J to 5 bases, leaving 10 bases not matched to a gene. Measured with immunoSEQ multiplex PCR; TCRdb has only the in-frame clones, and not every one. The profile shows over 150,000 clones, approximately 88% of them singletons. This sequence joins TRBV9 and TRBJ2-1; 11 bases fit TRBD2. Sequencing was performed on peripheral blood. The receptor comes from an older woman who had recovered from COVID-19. CDR3 sequence (DNA): TGTGCCAGCAGCGCAACTGCGGGACTAGCGGCACACAATGAGCAGTTCTTC. Its translation: CASSATAGLAAHNEQFF. Combining the CDR3 with reference TRBV9 and TRBJ2-1 gives the whole variable domain DSGVTQTPKHLITATGQRVTLRCSPRSGDLSVYWYQQSLDQGLQFLIQYYNGEERAKGNILERFSAQQFPDLHSELNLSSLELGDSALYFCASSATAGLAAHNEQFFGPGTRLTVL.